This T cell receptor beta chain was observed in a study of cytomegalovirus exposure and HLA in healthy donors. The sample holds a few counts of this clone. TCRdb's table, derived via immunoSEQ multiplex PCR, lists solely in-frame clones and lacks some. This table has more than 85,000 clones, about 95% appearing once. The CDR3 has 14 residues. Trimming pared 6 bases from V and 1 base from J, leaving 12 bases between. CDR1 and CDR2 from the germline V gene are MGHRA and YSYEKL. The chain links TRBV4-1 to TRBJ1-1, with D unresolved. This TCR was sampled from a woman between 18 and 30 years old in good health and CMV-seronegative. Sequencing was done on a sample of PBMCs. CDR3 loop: CASRSGHTNTEAFF. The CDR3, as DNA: TGCGCCAGCAGAAGCGGGCACACGAACACTGAAGCTTTCTTT.